The text below deals with one TCR beta chain. Its antigen is still unknown. PCR used 60 Vbeta primers and 13 Jbeta primers. Produced via immunoSEQ multiplex PCR; TCRdb's table is partial and in-frame only. The table records about 160,000 clones, roughly 79% of them present only once. The record originates from a study of cytomegalovirus exposure and HLA in healthy donors. General study points: A previous analysis found most TCR beta V segments productive roughly 87% or roughly 30% of the time. A missense variant in DCLRE1C was later tied to TCR beta V- and J-gene trimming.

This CDR3 is built from 13 residues. The germline V gene encodes CDR1 LGHNT and CDR2 FRNRAP. The V end lost 5 bases, the J end lost 7 bases, and 12 bases lay between the germline ends. What was sequenced was PBMCs. The TCR sequence derives from a woman in her forties or fifties in good health and CMV-seronegative. The V call is TRBV12-5, the J call TRBJ2-1; D is undetermined. The CDR3 DNA reads as TGTGCTAGTGGTCCCTCCGCGCGAAATGAGCAGTTCTTC. This gives the protein CASGPSARNEQFF.